The 9 T cell receptor beta chains presented below share a single source sample, sequenced in a study of identical twins. TCRdb fed the 5' RACE reads into MiXCR, producing one record per CDR3 protein. The sample records about 890,000 distinct CDR3 sequences, approximately 13% being singletons. These data also formed part of another study, on yellow fever vaccine responses in identical twins.

Source material: PBMCs. These receptors were collected from a woman in her late teens or twenties in good health.

This chain joins TRBV2 and TRBJ1-1; D gene ambiguous. The CDR3 covers 14 residues. Trimming left V 7 bases short and J 1 base short, with 13 bases between. Germline values: CDR1 SNHLY, CDR2 FYNNEI. CDR3 nucleotide sequence: TGTGCCAGCACCCTCACCCGGGGGAACACTGAAGCTTTCTTT. It translates to CASTLTRGNTEAFF.

This chain uses TRBV24-1 with TRBJ2-1; a weak D match, TRBD1 (5 bases). V dropped 0 bases and J dropped 15 bases, with 11 bases sitting between them. Germline V gene data show CDR1 as KGHDR and CDR2 as SFDVKD. The CDR3 sequence is 12 residues long. The CDR3 DNA sequence: TGTGCCACCAGTGATTTGCGCCCAGGGCTGTTCTTC. Its protein product is CATSDLRPGLFF.

This CDR3 reads CASSVDPEIAAHPYEQYF. CDR3 sequence (DNA): TGTGCCAGCAGCGTCGACCCCGAAATAGCGGCCCACCCTTACGAGCAGTACTTC. The gene calls are TRBV9 and TRBJ2-7; perhaps TRBD2 as D (6 bases). From germline, CDR1 is SGDLS and CDR2 YYNGEE. The CDR3 covers 18 residues. The ends were cut back, 2 bases at V and 4 bases at J, with 25 bases in the middle.

The table lists this clonotype with a few counts. CDR3 amino acids: CAISESVASGDTQYF. CDR3 in DNA: TGTGCCATCAGTGAGTCGGTGGCTAGCGGAGATACGCAGTATTTT. The V and J genes are TRBV10-3 and TRBJ2-3; 7 bases are shared with TRBD2. Germline-derived CDR1 and CDR2 are ENHRY and SYGVKD. This CDR3 region has 15 residues. V lost 0 bases to trimming and J lost 5 bases; unmatched junction nucleotides: 5.

The sample holds one count of this clonotype. V and J are TRBV12-3 or TRBV12-4 and TRBJ2-5; possible D gene TRBD2, 6 bases. The CDR3 extends over 16 amino acids. Trimming pared 5 bases from V and 5 bases from J, leaving 21 bases between. The CDR3, as DNA: TGTGCCAGCAGTCCCCAAGGTGGCCTAGGGAGGGAGACCCAGTACTTC. It translates to CASSPQGGLGRETQYF.

This clonotype has only a few counts. The chain has TRBV5-1 and TRBJ2-3; 8 nucleotides line up with TRBD1. Germline-derived CDR1 and CDR2 are SGHRS and YFSETQ. V gave up 4 bases and J gave up 6 bases; unmatched junction bases: 7. CDR3 length equals 14 residues. The CDR3 DNA reads TGCGCCAGCAGCATCGGACAGGGTTGGGATACGCAGTATTTT. Protein product: CASSIGQGWDTQYF.

This clonotype has ten or more counts. This chain joins TRBV27 and TRBJ1-1, with 7 bases matching TRBD1. CDR1 and CDR2 (germline): MNHEY, SMNVEV (reference sequence). The CDR3 contains 14 residues. The junction had 10 bases not matched to a gene; V was cut back by 8 bases and J by 4 bases. The CDR3 protein is CASGNRGLITEAFF. CDR3 bases: TGTGCCAGCGGAAACAGGGGACTGATCACTGAAGCTTTCTTT.

The rearrangement uses TRBV3-1 and TRBJ1-2, with D maybe TRBD1 (5 bases). V was cut by 0 bases and J by 0 bases, with 17 bases left in between. Per the germline V gene, CDR1 is LGHDT and CDR2 is YNNKEL (reference sequence). The CDR3 is 18 amino acids. CDR3 sequence: CASSQEALWGTTNYGYTF. CDR3 bases: TGTGCCAGCAGCCAAGAAGCGCTTTGGGGGACTACTAACTATGGCTACACCTTC. Drawing the rest from reference TRBV3-1 and TRBJ1-2, the complete variable domain is DTAVSQTPKYLVTQMGNDKSIKCEQNLGHDTMYWYKQDSKKFLKIMFSYNNKELIINETVPNRFSPKSPDKAHLNLHINSLELGDSAVYFCASSQEALWGTTNYGYTFGSGTRLTVV.

Details on this clonotype: A much larger clone lies one base from this, so it may be a read error. This chain connects TRBV12-3 or TRBV12-4 to TRBJ2-1; 7 bases are a match to TRBD2. The length of the CDR3 is 14 residues. CDR3 region: CTSTPGGSRDEQFF. The CDR3 DNA reads as TGTACCAGCACACCCGGCGGGAGTAGGGATGAGCAGTTCTTC.